The source of this T cell receptor beta chain is a study of T cells in Graves' hyperthyroidism and ophthalmopathy. Germline V gene data show CDR1 as SNHLY and CDR2 as FYNNEI. Counting both end residues, the CDR3 totals 10 amino acids. Researchers took RNA transcripts and amplified the TCR beta CDR3 regions from them. In the first-round RT-PCR of the TCR CDR3, the HTBI primer set was used. Each CDR3 protein gets one entry after TCRdb re-called the multiplex PCR reads with MiXCR. The sample gives 500,000 to 600,000 distinct CDR3 sequences, 40% to 50% of which show up once; 44% is in the top ten. This clonotype was found a few times. Likely a read error: the CDR3 ends without its conserved phenylalanine or tryptophan. It is unclear where the CDR3 begins or ends on the DNA, so no DNA is shown, and the CDR3 is as TCRdb lists it.

The clonotype was recovered from an adult woman with Graves' disease, either hyperthyroidism or ophthalmopathy (not recorded which). This rearrangement joins TRBV2 to TRBJ2-6. Sequencing input: peripheral blood or thyroid tissue (not recorded which). The CDR3 sequence is CASSATPGTS.